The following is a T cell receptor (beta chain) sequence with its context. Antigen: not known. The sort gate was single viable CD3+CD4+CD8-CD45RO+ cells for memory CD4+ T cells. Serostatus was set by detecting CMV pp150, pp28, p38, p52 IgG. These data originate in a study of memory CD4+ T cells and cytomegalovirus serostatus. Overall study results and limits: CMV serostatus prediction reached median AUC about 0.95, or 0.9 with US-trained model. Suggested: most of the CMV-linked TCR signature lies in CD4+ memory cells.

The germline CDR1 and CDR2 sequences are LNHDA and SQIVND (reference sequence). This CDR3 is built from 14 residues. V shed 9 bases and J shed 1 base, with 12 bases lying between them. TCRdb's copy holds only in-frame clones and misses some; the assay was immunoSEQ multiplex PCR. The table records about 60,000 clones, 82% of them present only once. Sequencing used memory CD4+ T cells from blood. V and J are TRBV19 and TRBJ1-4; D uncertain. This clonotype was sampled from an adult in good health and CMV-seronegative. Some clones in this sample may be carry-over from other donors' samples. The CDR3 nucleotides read TGTGCCAGCGGGCTCTCGGGAACTAATGAAAAACTGTTTTTT. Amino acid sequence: CASGLSGTNEKLFF.